Listed here are 13 T cell receptor beta chains from one sample, sequenced in a study of T cell responses to AZD1222 COVID-19 vaccine. Sequencing used immunoSEQ multiplex PCR; TCRdb keeps in-frame clones, though not all of them. The sample carries roughly 190,000 clones, over 90% recorded once. Sequences were derived from peripheral blood, sampled on day 0 of AZD1222 vaccination. The origin of the receptors is an adult in good health.

The V gene is TRBV2, the J gene TRBJ2-5; D gene ambiguous. The V end was cut by 10 bases, the J end by 0 bases, with 9 bases between. CDR1 is SNHLY, CDR2 FYNNEI, per germline. The CDR3 covers 12 residues. The CDR3 region has the DNA TGTGCCACCAATAGAAACCAAGAGACCCAGTACTTC. Translating gives CATNRNQETQYF.

The chain combines TRBV11-2 with TRBJ1-4; 7 nucleotides agree with TRBD1. The V gene end was trimmed by 4 bases and the J gene end by 8 bases; junction bases not matched to a gene: 10. In germline, CDR1 is SGHAT, CDR2 FQNNGV. CDR3 length: 15 residues. The CDR3 nucleotides read TGTGCCAGCAGCTCCACCGGACAGGCGCTAGAAAAACTGTTTTTT. Translation gives CASSSTGQALEKLFF. Combining the CDR3 with reference TRBV11-2 and TRBJ1-4 gives the whole variable domain EAGVAQSPRYKIIEKRQSVAFWCNPISGHATLYWYQQILGQGPKLLIQFQNNGVVDDSQLPKDRFSAERLKGVDSTLKIQPAKLEDSAVYLCASSSTGQALEKLFFGSGTQLSVL.

DNA for the CDR3: TGTGCCAGCAGAAAAATGGATAGGGACACCGGGGAGCTGTTTTTT. Its protein product is CASRKMDRDTGELFF. The chain combines TRBV6-6 with TRBJ2-2; D remains ambiguous. The CDR3 has 15 amino acids. From germline, CDR1 is MNHNY and CDR2 SVGAGI (reference sequence). The V end lost 6 bases, the J end lost 3 bases, and 14 bases lay between the germline ends.

This clone was observed a single time. This chain connects TRBV3-1 (or the pseudogene TRBV3-2) to TRBJ2-6; D unresolved. V gave up 1 base and J gave up 0 bases, with 7 bases separating them. Germline values: CDR1 LGHDT, CDR2 YNNKEL (reference sequence). This CDR3 is built from 16 residues. The CDR3 DNA reads TGTGCCAGCAGCCAAGGTATGGGCTCTGGGGCCAACGTCCTGACTTTC. It is translated as CASSQGMGSGANVLTF.

The V gene is TRBV5-1, the J gene TRBJ1-1, with 7 positions matching TRBD1. Unmatched junction bases numbered 7, after V lost 2 bases and J lost 3 bases. CDR3 length: 15 amino acids. Germline lookup yields CDR1 SGHRS and CDR2 YFSETQ. The CDR3 DNA is TGCGCCAGCAGCTTTACAGGGGCCGGGGACACTGAAGCTTTCTTT. Protein sequence: CASSFTGAGDTEAFF.

In this sample, this clone turned up once. V is TRBV10-1 and J is TRBJ1-1; D uncertain. This CDR3 region has 13 residues. Germline V gene sequence: CDR1 WNHNN, CDR2 SYGVQD (reference sequence). V lost 3 bases, J lost 4 bases, and 9 bases lay in between. The CDR3 here is CASSERVGTEAFF. The CDR3, as DNA: TGCGCCAGCAGTGAAAGGGTTGGCACTGAAGCTTTCTTT.

The V call is TRBV29-1, the J call TRBJ2-7, with 11 bases matching TRBD2. Germline values: CDR1 SQVTM, CDR2 ANQGSEA. The junction had 7 bases not matched to a gene; V was cut back by 3 bases and J by 0 bases. The CDR3 runs 16 residues. The CDR3 loop reads CSVDLAGGPSSYEQYF. The CDR3 DNA reads TGCAGCGTTGATCTAGCGGGAGGACCTAGCTCCTACGAGCAGTACTTC.

This CDR3 is CSVAGPGTEAFF. The CDR3 DNA is TGCAGCGTTGCGGGGCCGGGGACTGAAGCTTTCTTT. This chain links TRBV29-1 with TRBJ1-1; TRBD1 might be the D (5 bases). The CDR3 runs to 12 residues. Germline V CDR1 and CDR2: SQVTM, ANQGSEA. V was trimmed by 4 bases and J by 5 bases, leaving 11 bases between them.

This clone appeared a single time. The sample contains more than one DNA sequence encoding this CDR3. This chain links TRBV6-5 with TRBJ1-5; the match to TRBD1 covers 8 bases. From germline, CDR1 is MNHEY and CDR2 SVGAGI. J lost 7 bases, V lost 6 bases, and 8 bases had no gene match. The CDR3 length is 14 residues. This CDR3 reads CASSRGQGRQPQHF. Here the CDR3 DNA reads TGTGCCAGCAGCCGAGGACAGGGCAGGCAGCCCCAGCATTTT.

This chain joins TRBV23-1 and TRBJ2-3; D gene unclear. TRBV23-1 is annotated as an ORF whose role is uncertain. This CDR3 is built from 12 residues. The V end was cut by 7 bases, the J end by 1 base, with 6 bases between. CDR3 sequence: CASILRTDTQYF. The CDR3 region has the DNA TGCGCCAGCATTTTACGCACAGATACGCAGTATTTT.

V usage is TRBV18 and J usage is TRBJ1-4; D ambiguous. The V gene's germline CDR1 is KGHSH and CDR2 LQKENI. Trimming left V 1 base short and J 10 bases short, with 13 bases between. CDR3 length equals 14 residues. The DNA of the CDR3 is TGTGCCAGCTCACCACTCAACGGGGAGGGAAAACTGTTTTTT. Translation gives CASSPLNGEGKLFF.

This clone has more than one count but fewer than ten. J is TRBJ2-7 and V is TRBV29-1; weak D call: TRBD1 (8 bases). This CDR3 is 14 amino acids long. The V and J ends lost 4 bases and 3 bases respectively, with 16 bases between them. Germline CDR1 reads SQVTM; CDR2 reads ANQGSEA. As DNA, the CDR3 is TGCAGCGTTGCCTCTACAGGGGGGGACTACGAGCAGTACTTC. Encoded protein: CSVASTGGDYEQYF.

The rearrangement joins TRBV2 to TRBJ2-2; unclear D gene. Germline V gene sequence: CDR1 SNHLY, CDR2 FYNNEI. CDR3 length: 14 amino acids. Trimming removed 3 bases at V and 2 bases at J, with 7 bases between. This CDR3 is CASSDASNTGELFF. DNA for the CDR3: TGTGCCAGCAGTGATGCGTCTAACACCGGGGAGCTGTTTTTT.